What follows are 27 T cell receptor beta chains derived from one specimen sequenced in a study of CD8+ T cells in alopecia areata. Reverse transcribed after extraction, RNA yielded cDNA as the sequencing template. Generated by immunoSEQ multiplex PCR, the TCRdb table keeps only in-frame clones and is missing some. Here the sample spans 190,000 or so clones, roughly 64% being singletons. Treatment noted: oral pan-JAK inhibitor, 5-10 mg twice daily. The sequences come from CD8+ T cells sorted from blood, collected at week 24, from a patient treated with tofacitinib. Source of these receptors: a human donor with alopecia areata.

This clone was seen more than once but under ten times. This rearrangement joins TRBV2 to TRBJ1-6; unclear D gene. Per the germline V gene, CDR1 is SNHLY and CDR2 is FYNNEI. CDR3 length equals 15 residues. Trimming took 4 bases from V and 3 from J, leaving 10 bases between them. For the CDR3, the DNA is TGTGCCAGCAGTGGACCCAAGGACTATAATTCACCCCTCCACTTT. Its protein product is CASSGPKDYNSPLHF.

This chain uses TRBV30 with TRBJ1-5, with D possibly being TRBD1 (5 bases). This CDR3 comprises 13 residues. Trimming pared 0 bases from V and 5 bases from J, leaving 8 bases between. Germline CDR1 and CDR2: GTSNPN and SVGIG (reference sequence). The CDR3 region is CAWSVMGDQPQHF. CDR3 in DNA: TGTGCCTGGAGTGTTATGGGGGATCAGCCCCAGCATTTT.

This CDR3 reads CASSPVGQGLTESNTEAFF. CDR3 DNA sequence: TGTGCCAGCAGCCCGGTAGGGCAGGGGCTGACCGAGTCGAACACTGAAGCTTTCTTT. The V gene is TRBV5-4, the J gene TRBJ1-1, with a possible D match to TRBD1 (6 bases). The CDR3 spans 19 residues. Trimming left V 4 bases short and J 1 base short, with 26 bases between. Germline V lookup: CDR1 SGHNT, CDR2 YYREEE (reference sequence).

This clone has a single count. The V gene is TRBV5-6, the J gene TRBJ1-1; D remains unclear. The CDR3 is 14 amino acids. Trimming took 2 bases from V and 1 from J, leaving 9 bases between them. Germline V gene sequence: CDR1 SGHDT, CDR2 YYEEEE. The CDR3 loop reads CASSFPSANTEAFF. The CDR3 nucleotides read TGTGCCAGCAGCTTTCCGTCCGCGAACACTGAAGCTTTCTTT.

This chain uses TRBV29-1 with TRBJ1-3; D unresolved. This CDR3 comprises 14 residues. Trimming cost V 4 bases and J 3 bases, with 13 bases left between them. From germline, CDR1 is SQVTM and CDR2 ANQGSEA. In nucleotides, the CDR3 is TGCAGCGTTGGAGAGGCTGTCCGTGGAAACACCATATATTTT. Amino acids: CSVGEAVRGNTIYF.

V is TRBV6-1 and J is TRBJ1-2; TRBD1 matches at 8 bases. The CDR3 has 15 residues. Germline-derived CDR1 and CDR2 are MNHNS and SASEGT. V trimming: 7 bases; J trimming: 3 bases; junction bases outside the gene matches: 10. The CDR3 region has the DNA TGTGCCAGCACCACAAGACAGGGGCTTTACTATGGCTACACCTTC. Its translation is CASTTRQGLYYGYTF.

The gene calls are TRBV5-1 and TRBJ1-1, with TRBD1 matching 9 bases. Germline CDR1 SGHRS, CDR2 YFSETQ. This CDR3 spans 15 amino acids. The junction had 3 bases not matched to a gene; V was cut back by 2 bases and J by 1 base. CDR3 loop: CASSFRQGGNTEAFF. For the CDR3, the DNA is TGCGCCAGCAGCTTCAGACAGGGGGGGAACACTGAAGCTTTCTTT.

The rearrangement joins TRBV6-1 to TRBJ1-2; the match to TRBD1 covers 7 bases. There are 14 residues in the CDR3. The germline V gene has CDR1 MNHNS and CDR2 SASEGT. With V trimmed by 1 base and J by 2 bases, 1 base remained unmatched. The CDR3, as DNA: TGTGCCAGCAGTGAAGGACAGGGAAACTATGGCTACACCTTC. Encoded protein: CASSEGQGNYGYTF.

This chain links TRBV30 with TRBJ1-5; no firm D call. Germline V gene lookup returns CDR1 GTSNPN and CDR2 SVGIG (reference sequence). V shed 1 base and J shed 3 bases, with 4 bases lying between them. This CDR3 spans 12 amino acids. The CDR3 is CAWSALNQPQHF. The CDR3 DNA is TGTGCCTGGAGTGCACTCAATCAGCCCCAGCATTTT.

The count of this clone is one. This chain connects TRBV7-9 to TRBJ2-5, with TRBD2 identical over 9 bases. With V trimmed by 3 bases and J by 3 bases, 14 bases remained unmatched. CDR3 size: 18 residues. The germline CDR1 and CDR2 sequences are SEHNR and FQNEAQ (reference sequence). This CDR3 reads CASSFLGRGGGAKETQYF. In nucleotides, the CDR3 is TGTGCCAGCAGCTTCTTGGGTCGTGGCGGGGGGGCCAAAGAGACCCAGTACTTC.

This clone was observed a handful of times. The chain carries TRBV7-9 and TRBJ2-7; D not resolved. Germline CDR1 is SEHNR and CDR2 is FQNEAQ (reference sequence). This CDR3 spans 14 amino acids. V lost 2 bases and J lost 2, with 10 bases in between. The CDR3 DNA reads TGTGCCAGCAGCTTATTTGACCCCCCCTACGAGCAGTACTTC. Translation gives CASSLFDPPYEQYF.

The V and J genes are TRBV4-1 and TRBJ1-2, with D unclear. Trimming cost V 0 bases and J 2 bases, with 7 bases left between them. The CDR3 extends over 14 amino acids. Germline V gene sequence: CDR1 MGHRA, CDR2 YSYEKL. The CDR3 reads CASSQDVDNYGYTF. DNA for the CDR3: TGCGCCAGCAGCCAAGACGTCGACAACTATGGCTACACCTTC.

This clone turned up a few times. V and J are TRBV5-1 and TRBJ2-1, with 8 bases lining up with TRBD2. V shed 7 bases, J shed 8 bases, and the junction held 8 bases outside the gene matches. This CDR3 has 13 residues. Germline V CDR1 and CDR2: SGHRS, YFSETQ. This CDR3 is CASSGGDWDEQFF. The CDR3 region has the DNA TGCGCCAGCTCGGGAGGGGACTGGGATGAGCAGTTCTTC.

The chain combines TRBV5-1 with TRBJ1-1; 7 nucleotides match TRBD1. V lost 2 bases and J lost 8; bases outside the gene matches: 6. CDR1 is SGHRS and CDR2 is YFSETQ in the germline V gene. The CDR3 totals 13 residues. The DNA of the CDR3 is TGCGCCAGCAGCTTAAGCAGGGGGAGAGAAGCTTTCTTT. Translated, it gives CASSLSRGREAFF.

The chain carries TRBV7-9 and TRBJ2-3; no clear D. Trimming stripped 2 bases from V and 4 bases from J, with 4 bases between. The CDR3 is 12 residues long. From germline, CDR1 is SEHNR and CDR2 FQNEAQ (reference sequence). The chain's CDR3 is CASSLPPDTQYF. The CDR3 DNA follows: TGTGCCAGCAGCTTACCGCCAGATACGCAGTATTTT.

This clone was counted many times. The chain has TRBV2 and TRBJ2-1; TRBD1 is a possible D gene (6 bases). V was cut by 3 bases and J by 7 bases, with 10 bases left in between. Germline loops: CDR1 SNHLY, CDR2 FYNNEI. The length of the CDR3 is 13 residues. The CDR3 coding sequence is TGTGCCAGCAGTGACAGGGGTGAAAATGAGCAGTTCTTC. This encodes CASSDRGENEQFF. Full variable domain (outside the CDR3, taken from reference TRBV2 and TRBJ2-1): EPEVTQTPSHQVTQMGQEVILRCVPISNHLYFYWYRQILGQKVEFLVSFYNNEISEKSEIFDDQFSVERPDGSNFTLKIRSTKLEDSAMYFCASSDRGENEQFFGPGTRLTVL.

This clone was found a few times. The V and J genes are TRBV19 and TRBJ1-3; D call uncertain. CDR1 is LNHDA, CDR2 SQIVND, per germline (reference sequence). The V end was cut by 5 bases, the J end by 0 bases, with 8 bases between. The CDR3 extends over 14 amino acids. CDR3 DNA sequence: TGTGCCAGTAGTGGGCTTAACTCTGGAAACACCATATATTTT. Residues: CASSGLNSGNTIYF.

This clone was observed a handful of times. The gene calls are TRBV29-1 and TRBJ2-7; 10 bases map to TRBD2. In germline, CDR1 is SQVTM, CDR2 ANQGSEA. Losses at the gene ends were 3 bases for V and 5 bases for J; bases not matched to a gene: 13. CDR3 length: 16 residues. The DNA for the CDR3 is TGCAGCGTTGACGGCCTAGCGGGGGAGCTGAGACACGAGCAGTACTTC. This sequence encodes CSVDGLAGELRHEQYF.

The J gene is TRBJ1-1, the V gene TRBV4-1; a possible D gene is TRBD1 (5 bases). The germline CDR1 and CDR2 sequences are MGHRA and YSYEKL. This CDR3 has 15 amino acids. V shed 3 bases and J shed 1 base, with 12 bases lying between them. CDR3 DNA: TGCGCCAGCAGCCAGAGCGGAGGGGAGAACACTGAAGCTTTCTTT. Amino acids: CASSQSGGENTEAFF.

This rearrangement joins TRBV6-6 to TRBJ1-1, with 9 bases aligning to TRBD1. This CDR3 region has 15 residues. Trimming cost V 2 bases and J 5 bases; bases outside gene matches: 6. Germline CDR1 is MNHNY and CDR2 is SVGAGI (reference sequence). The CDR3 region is CASSYRTGVKTEAFF. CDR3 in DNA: TGTGCCAGCAGTTACCGGACAGGGGTAAAAACTGAAGCTTTCTTT.

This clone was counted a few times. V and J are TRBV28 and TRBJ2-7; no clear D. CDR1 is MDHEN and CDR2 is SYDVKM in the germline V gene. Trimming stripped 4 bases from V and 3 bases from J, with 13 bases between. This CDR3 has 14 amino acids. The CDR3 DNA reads TGTGCCAGCAGTTCACAGCCTGACCACTACGAGCAGTACTTC. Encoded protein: CASSSQPDHYEQYF.

The CDR3 loop is CASSQAPSVLPQHF. The CDR3, as DNA: TGCGCCAGCAGCCAAGCCCCTTCTGTTCTACCCCAGCATTTT. V gene TRBV4-1 combines with J gene TRBJ1-5; D not certain. This CDR3 spans 14 amino acids. V was cut by 1 base and J by 10 bases, with 14 bases left in between. The germline gives CDR1 MGHRA, CDR2 YSYEKL.

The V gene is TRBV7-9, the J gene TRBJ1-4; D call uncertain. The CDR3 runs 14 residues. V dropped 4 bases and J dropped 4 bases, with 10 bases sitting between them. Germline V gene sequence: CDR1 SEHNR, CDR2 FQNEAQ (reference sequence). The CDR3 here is CASSSTARNEKLFF. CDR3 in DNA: TGTGCCAGCAGCTCTACAGCGCGTAATGAAAAACTGTTTTTT.

DNA of the CDR3: TGCAGCGTTGCTAGCGCAGGTGCCCGAAGGCCCTACGAGCAGTACTTC. It translates to CSVASAGARRPYEQYF. The chain recombines TRBV29-1 with TRBJ2-7; perhaps TRBD2 as D (6 bases). CDR3 length: 16 amino acids. Per germline, CDR1 SQVTM and CDR2 ANQGSEA. V lost 4 bases and J lost 2, with 21 bases in between.

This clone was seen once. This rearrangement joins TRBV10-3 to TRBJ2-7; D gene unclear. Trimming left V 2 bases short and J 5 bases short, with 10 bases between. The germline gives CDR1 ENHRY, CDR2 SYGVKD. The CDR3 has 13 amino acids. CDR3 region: CAISESLAHEQYF. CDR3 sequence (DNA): TGTGCCATCAGTGAGAGTTTAGCCCACGAGCAGTACTTC.

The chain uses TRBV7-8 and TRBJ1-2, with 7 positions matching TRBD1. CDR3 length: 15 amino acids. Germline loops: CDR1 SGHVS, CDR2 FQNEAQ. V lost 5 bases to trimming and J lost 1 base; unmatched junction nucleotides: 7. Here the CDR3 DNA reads TGTGCCAGCAGCGCGGGGACAGCCAATAACTATGGCTACACCTTC. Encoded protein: CASSAGTANNYGYTF. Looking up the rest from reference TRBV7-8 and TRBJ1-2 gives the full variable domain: GAGVSQSPRYKVAKRGQDVALRCDPISGHVSLFWYQQALGQGPEFLTYFQNEAQLDKSGLPSDRFFAERPEGSVSTLKIQRTQQEDSAVYLCASSAGTANNYGYTFGSGTRLTVV.

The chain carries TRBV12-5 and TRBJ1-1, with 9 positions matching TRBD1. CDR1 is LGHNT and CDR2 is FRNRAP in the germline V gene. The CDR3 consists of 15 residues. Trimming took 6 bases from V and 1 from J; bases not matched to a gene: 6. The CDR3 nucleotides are TGTGCTAGTGGCCGGGGGGACAGGGAGAACACTGAAGCTTTCTTT. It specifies CASGRGDRENTEAFF.